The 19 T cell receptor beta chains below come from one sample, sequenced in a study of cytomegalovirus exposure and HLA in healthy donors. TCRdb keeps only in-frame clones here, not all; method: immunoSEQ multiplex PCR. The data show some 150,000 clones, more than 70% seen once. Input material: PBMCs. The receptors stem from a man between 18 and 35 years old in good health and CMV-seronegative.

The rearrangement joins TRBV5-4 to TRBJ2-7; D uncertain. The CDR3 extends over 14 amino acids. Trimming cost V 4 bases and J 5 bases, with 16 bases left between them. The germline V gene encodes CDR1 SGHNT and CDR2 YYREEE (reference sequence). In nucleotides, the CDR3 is TGTGCCAGCAGCCCGAGTCTGAGACAAGACGAGCAGTACGTC. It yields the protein CASSPSLRQDEQYV.

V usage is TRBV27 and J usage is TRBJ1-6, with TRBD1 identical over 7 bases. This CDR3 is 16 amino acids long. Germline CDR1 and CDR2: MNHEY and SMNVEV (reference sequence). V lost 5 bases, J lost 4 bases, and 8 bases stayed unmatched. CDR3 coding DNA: TGTGCCAGCAGTAAGGACAGGCGATTATATAATTCACCCCTCCACTTT. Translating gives CASSKDRRLYNSPLHF.

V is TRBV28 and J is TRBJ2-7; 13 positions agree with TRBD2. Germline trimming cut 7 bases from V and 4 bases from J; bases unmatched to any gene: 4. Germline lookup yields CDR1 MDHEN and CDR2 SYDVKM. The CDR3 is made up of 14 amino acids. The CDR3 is CASTWTSGSYEQYF. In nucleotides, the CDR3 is TGTGCCAGCACCTGGACTAGCGGGAGTTACGAGCAGTACTTC.

The CDR3 nucleotides are TGCAGCCTCCGGGCGGGACCGAGCCCCGGGACGTACAATGAGCAGTTCTTC. Its protein is CSLRAGPSPGTYNEQFF. This chain uses TRBV29-1 with TRBJ2-1; possible D gene TRBD2, 6 bases. Trimming removed 8 bases from V and 4 bases from J, with 27 bases in between. The CDR3 loop spans 17 amino acids. Germline loops: CDR1 SQVTM, CDR2 ANQGSEA.

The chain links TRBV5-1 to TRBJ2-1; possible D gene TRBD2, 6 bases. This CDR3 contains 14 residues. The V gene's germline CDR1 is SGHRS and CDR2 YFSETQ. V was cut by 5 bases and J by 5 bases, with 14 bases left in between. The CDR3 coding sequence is TGCGCCAGCAGGCGGGGCTCTGGGGACAATGAGCAGTTCTTC. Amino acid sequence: CASRRGSGDNEQFF.

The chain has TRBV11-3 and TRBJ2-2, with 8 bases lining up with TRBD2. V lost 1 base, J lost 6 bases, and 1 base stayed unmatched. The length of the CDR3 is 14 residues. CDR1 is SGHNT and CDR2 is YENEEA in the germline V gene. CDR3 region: CASSLARGAGELFF. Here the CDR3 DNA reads TGTGCCAGCAGCTTAGCGCGGGGGGCCGGGGAGCTGTTTTTT.

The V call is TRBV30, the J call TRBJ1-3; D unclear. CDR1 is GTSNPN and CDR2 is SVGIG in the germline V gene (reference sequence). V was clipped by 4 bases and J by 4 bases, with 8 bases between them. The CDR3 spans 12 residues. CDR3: CAWNRGGNTIYF. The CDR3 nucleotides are TGTGCCTGGAATCGGGGAGGAAACACCATATATTTT.

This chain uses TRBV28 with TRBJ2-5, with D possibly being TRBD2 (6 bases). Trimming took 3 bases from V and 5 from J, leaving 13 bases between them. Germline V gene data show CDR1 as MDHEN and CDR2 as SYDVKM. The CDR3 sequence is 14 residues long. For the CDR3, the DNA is TGTGCCAGCAGTTTTGAACTCGCGGGGGAGACCCAGTACTTC. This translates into CASSFELAGETQYF.

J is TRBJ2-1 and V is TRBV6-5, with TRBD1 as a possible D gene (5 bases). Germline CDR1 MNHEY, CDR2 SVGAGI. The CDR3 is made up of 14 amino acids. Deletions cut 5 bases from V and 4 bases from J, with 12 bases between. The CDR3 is CASSHLGLYNEQFF. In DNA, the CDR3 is TGTGCCAGCAGTCACCTGGGGCTATACAATGAGCAGTTCTTC.

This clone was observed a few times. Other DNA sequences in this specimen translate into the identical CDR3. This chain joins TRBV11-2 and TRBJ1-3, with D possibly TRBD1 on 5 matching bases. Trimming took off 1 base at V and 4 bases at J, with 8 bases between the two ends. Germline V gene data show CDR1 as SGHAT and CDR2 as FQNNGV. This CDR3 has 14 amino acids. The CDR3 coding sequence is TGTGCCAGCAGCTTAGCAGGGTTCGGAAACACCATATATTTT. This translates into CASSLAGFGNTIYF.

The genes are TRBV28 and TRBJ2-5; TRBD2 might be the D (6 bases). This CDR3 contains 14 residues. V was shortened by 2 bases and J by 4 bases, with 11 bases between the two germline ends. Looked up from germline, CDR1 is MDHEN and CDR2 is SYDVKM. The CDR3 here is CASSLGGTGETQYF. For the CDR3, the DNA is TGTGCCAGCAGTTTAGGGGGGACGGGAGAGACCCAGTACTTC.

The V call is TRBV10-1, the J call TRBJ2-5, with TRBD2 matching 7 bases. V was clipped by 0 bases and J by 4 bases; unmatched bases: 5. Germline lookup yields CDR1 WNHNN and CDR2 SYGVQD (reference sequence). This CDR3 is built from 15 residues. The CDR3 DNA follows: TGCGCCAGCAGTGAGTCGGCGGGAGAAGGAGAGACCCAGTACTTC. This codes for CASSESAGEGETQYF.

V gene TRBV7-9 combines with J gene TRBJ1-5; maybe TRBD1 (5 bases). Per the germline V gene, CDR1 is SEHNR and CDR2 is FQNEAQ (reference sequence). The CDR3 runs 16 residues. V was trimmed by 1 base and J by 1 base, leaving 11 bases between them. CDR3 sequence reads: CASSLEGAVSNQPQHF. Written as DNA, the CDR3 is TGTGCCAGCAGCTTAGAAGGGGCAGTGAGCAATCAGCCCCAGCATTTT.

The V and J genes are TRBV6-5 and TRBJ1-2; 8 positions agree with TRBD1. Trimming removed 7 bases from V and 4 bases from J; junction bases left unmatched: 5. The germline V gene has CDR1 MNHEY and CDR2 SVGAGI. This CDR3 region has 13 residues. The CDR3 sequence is CASNTGGGYGYTF. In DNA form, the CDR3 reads TGTGCCAGCAATACAGGGGGTGGCTATGGCTACACCTTC.

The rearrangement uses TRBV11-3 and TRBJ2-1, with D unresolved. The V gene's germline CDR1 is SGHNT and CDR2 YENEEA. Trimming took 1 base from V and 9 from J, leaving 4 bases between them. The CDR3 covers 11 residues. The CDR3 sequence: CASSLGLEQFF. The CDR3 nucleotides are TGTGCCAGCAGCTTAGGTCTTGAGCAGTTCTTC.

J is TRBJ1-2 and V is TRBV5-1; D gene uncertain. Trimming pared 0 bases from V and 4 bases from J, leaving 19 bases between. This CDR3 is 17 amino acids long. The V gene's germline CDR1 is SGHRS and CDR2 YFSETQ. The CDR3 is CASSLAIAGDARYGYTF. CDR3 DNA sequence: TGCGCCAGCAGCTTGGCCATTGCAGGCGACGCCCGCTATGGCTACACCTTC.

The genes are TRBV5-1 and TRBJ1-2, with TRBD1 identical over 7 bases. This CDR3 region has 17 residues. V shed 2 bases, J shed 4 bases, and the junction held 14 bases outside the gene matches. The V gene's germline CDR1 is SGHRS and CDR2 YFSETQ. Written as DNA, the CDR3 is TGCGCCAGCAGCTTACCAAAGACAGGGAGTGGAGGCTATGGCTACACCTTC. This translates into CASSLPKTGSGGYGYTF.

In nucleotides, the CDR3 is TGTGCCGGTCAACAGGGGCCCCAGGGCGAGCAGTACTTC. Amino acids: CAGQQGPQGEQYF. V usage is TRBV6-1 and J usage is TRBJ2-7; 7 bases are shared with TRBD1. The J segment lost 6 bases and the V segment lost 11 bases, leaving 13 bases of the junction unmatched. The CDR3 is 13 residues long. The germline gives CDR1 MNHNS, CDR2 SASEGT.

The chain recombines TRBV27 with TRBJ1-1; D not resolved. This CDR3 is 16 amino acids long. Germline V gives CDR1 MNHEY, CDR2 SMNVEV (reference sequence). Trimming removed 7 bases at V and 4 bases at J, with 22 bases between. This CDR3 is CASTYSREAGSTEAFF. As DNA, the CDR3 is TGTGCCAGCACGTACTCCCGGGAGGCGGGGAGCACTGAAGCTTTCTTT.